This T cell receptor (beta chain) was sequenced during a study of CD8 T cells in ankylosing spondylitis. TCRdb re-analysed the 5' RACE reads in MiXCR, keeping a single row per CDR3 protein. The sample comprises roughly 160,000 distinct CDR3 sequences, more than 9% of which are singletons, and about 29% rests with the top ten. Findings and limits, study-wide: Disease-linked clones were CD8+ and relatively rare in peripheral blood.

This clonotype was seen ten or more times. Its antigen is not known. The clonotype comes from a male donor with ankylosing spondylitis or in good health (not recorded which). The sample consisted of blood, either unsorted or a sorted T cell fraction (not recorded which).

The chain's CDR3 is CASSFRLAGGNEQFF. In DNA form, the CDR3 reads TGCGCCAGCAGCTTCCGACTAGCGGGAGGCAATGAGCAGTTCTTC. The J gene is TRBJ2-1, the V gene TRBV5-1, with 13 bases aligning to TRBD2. The CDR3 spans 15 residues. Trimming cost V 2 bases and J 6 bases; bases outside gene matches: 2. Germline V lookup: CDR1 SGHRS, CDR2 YFSETQ.